The 29 T cell receptor beta chains below come from one sample, sequenced in a study of blood T cell repertoires in COVID-19. This table comes from immunoSEQ multiplex PCR, and its TCRdb copy is limited to in-frame clones, with some not included. The table has under 250,000 clones, roughly four fifths seen once. Sequencing was carried out using peripheral blood. All receptors come from a woman under 40 who had recovered from COVID-19.

The chain carries TRBV7-3 and TRBJ2-5, with D perhaps TRBD2 (5 bases). The CDR3 contains 15 residues. Looked up from germline, CDR1 is SGHTA and CDR2 is FQGTGA. V was cut by 4 bases and J by 4 bases, with 16 bases left in between. The CDR3 sequence is CASSSGLTFRETQYF. CDR3 coding DNA: TGTGCCAGCAGCTCCGGACTGACGTTTCGAGAGACCCAGTACTTC. Variable domain in full (rest from reference TRBV7-3 and TRBJ2-5): GAGVSQTPSNKVTEKGKYVELRCDPISGHTALYWYRQSLGQGPEFLIYFQGTGAADDSGLPNDRFFAVRPEGSVSTLKIQRTERGDSAVYLCASSSGLTFRETQYFGPGTRLLVL.

This clone is a singleton in its sample. The chain employs TRBV10-3 and TRBJ2-7, with 11 bases aligning to TRBD1. The CDR3 is 14 residues long. Losses at the gene ends were 7 bases for V and 5 bases for J; bases not matched to a gene: 7. Germline V gives CDR1 ENHRY, CDR2 SYGVKD. CDR3 sequence: CAITPGQGGDEQYF. The CDR3, as DNA: TGTGCCATCACGCCGGGACAGGGGGGTGACGAGCAGTACTTC.

The chain has TRBV11-2 and TRBJ2-3; 10 nucleotides align to TRBD2. V trimming: 5 bases; J trimming: 4 bases; junction bases outside the gene matches: 3. The CDR3 has 14 amino acids. Germline V CDR1 and CDR2: SGHAT, FQNNGV. The CDR3 protein is CASSRAGGADTQYF. The CDR3 region has the DNA TGTGCCAGCAGCCGAGCGGGAGGGGCAGATACGCAGTATTTT.

The chain recombines TRBV13 with TRBJ1-6; the match to TRBD1 covers 7 bases. This CDR3 spans 16 amino acids. J lost 7 bases, V lost 1 base, and 7 bases had no gene match. Germline values: CDR1 PRHDT, CDR2 FYEKMQ (reference sequence). Here the CDR3 DNA reads TGTGCCAGCAGCTTAGAGGGGGCGGTGGGGAATTCACCCCTCCACTTT. Residues: CASSLEGAVGNSPLHF. Full variable domain (rest looked up from reference TRBV13 and TRBJ1-6): AAGVIQSPRHLIKEKRETATLKCYPIPRHDTVYWYQQGPGQDPQFLISFYEKMQSDKGSIPDRFSAQQFSDYHSELNMSSLELGDSALYFCASSLEGAVGNSPLHFGNGTRLTVT.

This clone was picked up a small number of times. V usage is TRBV18 and J usage is TRBJ1-6; TRBD1 aligns across 9 bases. With V trimmed by 2 bases and J by 11 bases, 10 bases remained unmatched. CDR3 length equals 16 residues. CDR1 KGHSH and CDR2 LQKENI come from the germline V gene. CDR3 sequence: CASSPRIQGANTPLHF. In DNA form, the CDR3 reads TGTGCCAGCTCACCAAGGATACAGGGGGCCAATACACCCCTCCACTTT.

This clone has a handful of counts. The V gene is TRBV6-5, the J gene TRBJ1-2; D might be TRBD1 (5 bases). CDR3 size: 14 residues. V gave up 5 bases and J gave up 5 bases, with 15 bases separating them. Germline V gives CDR1 MNHEY, CDR2 SVGAGI. CDR3 nucleotides: TGTGCCAGCAGTCCGACAGAGGATCTATATGGCTACACCTTC. It is translated as CASSPTEDLYGYTF.

The chain is built from TRBV3-1 (or the pseudogene TRBV3-2) and TRBJ2-3; 10 positions agree with TRBD2. J was trimmed by 4 bases and V by 1 base; bases with no gene match: 2. Germline V gene sequence: CDR1 LGHDT, CDR2 YNNKEL (reference sequence). The CDR3 consists of 15 residues. CDR3 nucleotides: TGTGCCAGCAGCCAAGGACTAGCGGGTTCAGATACGCAGTATTTT. Encoded protein: CASSQGLAGSDTQYF.

J is TRBJ2-3 and V is TRBV11-3; 12 positions match TRBD2. Germline-derived CDR1 and CDR2 are SGHNT and YENEEA. This CDR3 region has 16 residues. V shed 5 bases and J 2 bases; nucleotides not matched to a gene: 5. The CDR3 is CASSLGLAGLTDTQYF. CDR3 DNA sequence: TGTGCCAGCAGCCTGGGACTAGCGGGCCTCACAGATACGCAGTATTTT.

CDR3: CASSEQRNNEQFF. CDR3 DNA sequence: TGCGCCAGCAGTGAGCAGCGGAACAATGAGCAGTTCTTC. The chain combines TRBV10-1 with TRBJ2-1, with TRBD2 as a possible D gene (5 bases). Trimming removed 2 bases at V and 5 bases at J, with 7 bases between. Germline V gene sequence: CDR1 WNHNN, CDR2 SYGVQD (reference sequence). CDR3 length equals 13 residues.

V is TRBV6-5 and J is TRBJ1-2, with D unclear. Per germline, CDR1 MNHEY and CDR2 SVGAGI. The CDR3 is 14 amino acids. Trimming took 6 bases from V and 4 from J, leaving 15 bases between them. The CDR3 coding sequence is TGTGCCAGCAGGGATAGAGCTCTAGGCTATGGCTACACCTTC. It yields the protein CASRDRALGYGYTF.

The rearrangement links TRBV12-3 or TRBV12-4 to TRBJ2-1, with D perhaps matching TRBD2 (5 bases). Trimming took 5 bases from V and 8 from J, leaving 10 bases between them. The CDR3 sequence is 12 residues long. The CDR3 loop is CASSTRVDEQFF. The CDR3, as DNA: TGTGCCAGCAGTACTAGGGTTGATGAGCAGTTCTTC.

V usage is TRBV5-1 and J usage is TRBJ1-1; the D gene is possibly TRBD1 (5 bases). The CDR3 is made up of 14 amino acids. Germline V lookup: CDR1 SGHRS, CDR2 YFSETQ. Trimming cost V 4 bases and J 1 base, with 11 bases left between them. The CDR3 protein is CASSRETANTEAFF. CDR3 nucleotide sequence: TGCGCCAGCAGCCGGGAGACAGCGAACACTGAAGCTTTCTTT.

This chain connects TRBV5-4 to TRBJ2-1; 10 bases map to TRBD2. Germline CDR1 is SGHNT and CDR2 is YYREEE (reference sequence). The CDR3 contains 17 residues. J lost 7 bases, V lost 4 bases, and 14 bases had no gene match. CDR3 sequence (DNA): TGTGCCAGCAGCGGGGGGAGCGGGAGGGCTTATGGGAATGAGCAGTTCTTC. Its translation: CASSGGSGRAYGNEQFF.

The J gene is TRBJ1-5, the V gene TRBV6-6, with D maybe TRBD1 (6 bases). The CDR3 contains 15 residues. Germline V lookup: CDR1 MNHNY, CDR2 SVGAGI (reference sequence). V was trimmed by 0 bases and J by 3 bases, leaving 9 bases between them. CDR3 sequence (DNA): TGTGCCAGCAGTTACTCGGACAGACTCAATCAGCCCCAGCATTTT. It translates to CASSYSDRLNQPQHF.

V and J are TRBV29-1 and TRBJ1-3, with D perhaps TRBD1 (6 bases). CDR1 is SQVTM and CDR2 is ANQGSEA in the germline V gene. V was trimmed by 6 bases and J by 4 bases, leaving 13 bases between them. The CDR3 is made up of 13 amino acids. DNA of the CDR3: TGCAGCGTCATACAGGGTTGGGGAAACACCATATATTTT. Its translation: CSVIQGWGNTIYF.

V usage is TRBV5-1 and J usage is TRBJ2-3, with TRBD1 identical over 9 bases. Trimming at V came to 4 bases and at J to 6 bases, leaving 3 bases not matched to a gene. This CDR3 region has 13 residues. Germline assignment: CDR1 SGHRS and CDR2 YFSETQ. CDR3 region: CASSADRGDTQYF. DNA for the CDR3: TGCGCCAGCAGCGCCGACAGGGGGGATACGCAGTATTTT.

This rearrangement joins TRBV9 to TRBJ2-3; D uncertain. The V gene's germline CDR1 is SGDLS and CDR2 YYNGEE. Deletions cut 0 bases from V and 4 bases from J, with 9 bases between. The length of the CDR3 is 14 residues. The CDR3 nucleotides are TGTGCCAGCAGCGTAGACTCCCCCCCAGATACGCAGTATTTT. Encoded protein: CASSVDSPPDTQYF.

This clone has a handful of counts. The V and J genes are TRBV9 and TRBJ2-3; 8 nucleotides line up with TRBD1. The CDR3 contains 17 residues. V was clipped by 4 bases and J by 0 bases; unmatched bases: 10. Germline CDR1 is SGDLS and CDR2 is YYNGEE. The CDR3, as DNA: TGTGCCAGCAGCCGTTTCGGACAGGGAATCAGCACAGATACGCAGTATTTT. Its protein is CASSRFGQGISTDTQYF.

The rearrangement uses TRBV11-3 and TRBJ2-3; TRBD1 is a possible D gene (5 bases). The CDR3 has 15 amino acids. Between the trimmed V and J ends, which lost 5 bases and 0 bases, there was a span of 12 bases. Per the germline V gene, CDR1 is SGHNT and CDR2 is YENEEA. CDR3 residues: CASSIGQSSTDTQYF. CDR3 bases: TGTGCCAGCAGCATAGGACAATCCAGCACAGATACGCAGTATTTT.

V is TRBV5-4 and J is TRBJ2-1, with 9 bases that match TRBD2. CDR3 length: 15 amino acids. The ends lost 0 bases at V and 8 bases at J; junction bases unmatched: 6. Looked up from germline, CDR1 is SGHNT and CDR2 is YYREEE (reference sequence). CDR3 sequence: CASSLDSGSRDEQFF. CDR3 coding DNA: TGTGCCAGCAGCTTGGATAGCGGGAGCCGCGATGAGCAGTTCTTC. The full variable domain, its missing parts supplied by reference TRBV5-4 and TRBJ2-1, is ETGVTQSPTHLIKTRGQQVTLRCSSQSGHNTVSWYQQALGQGPQFIFQYYREEENGRGNFPPRFSGLQFPNYSSELNVNALELDDSALYLCASSLDSGSRDEQFFGPGTRLTVL.

This clone has just a few counts. V usage is TRBV7-2 and J usage is TRBJ1-1; the D gene is possibly TRBD1 (5 bases). Trimming took off 7 bases at V and 4 bases at J, with 16 bases between the two ends. Germline V gives CDR1 SGHTA, CDR2 FQGNSA. This CDR3 has 14 residues. The CDR3 DNA reads as TGTGCCAGCACCCCCGAACAGGTGGGCACTGAAGCTTTCTTT. It specifies CASTPEQVGTEAFF.

DNA of the CDR3: TGTGCCAGCAGTTCCAACAGGGGGTCAGATCTTTGGGCCAAAAACATTCAGTACTTC. Its translation: CASSSNRGSDLWAKNIQYF. The chain carries TRBV28 and TRBJ2-4; 8 nucleotides line up with TRBD1. CDR1 is MDHEN and CDR2 is SYDVKM in the germline V gene. The ends lost 4 bases at V and 1 base at J; junction bases unmatched: 15. CDR3 length equals 19 residues.

This chain connects TRBV3-1 (or the pseudogene TRBV3-2) to TRBJ2-5, with D hard to call. Germline V lookup: CDR1 LGHDT, CDR2 YNNKEL (reference sequence). This CDR3 is built from 12 residues. V was clipped by 5 bases and J by 1 base, with 5 bases between them. The CDR3 region is CASSAFQETQYF. CDR3 DNA sequence: TGTGCCAGCAGCGCGTTCCAAGAGACCCAGTACTTC.

The V call is TRBV7-9, the J call TRBJ2-1; 12 nucleotides align to TRBD2. The CDR3 contains 16 residues. V lost 5 bases and J lost 5; bases outside the gene matches: 7. Germline lookup yields CDR1 SEHNR and CDR2 FQNEAQ (reference sequence). CDR3 nucleotide sequence: TGTGCCAGCAGCCCCCGACTAGCGGGAGTGAACAATGAGCAGTTCTTC. This encodes CASSPRLAGVNNEQFF.

The gene calls are TRBV11-2 and TRBJ1-5; no firm D call. V was cut by 0 bases and J by 7 bases, with 10 bases left in between. The CDR3 runs 14 residues. Germline loops: CDR1 SGHAT, CDR2 FQNNGV. DNA of the CDR3: TGTGCCAGCAGCTTAGATCGGTGGAGCCAGCCCCAGCATTTT. Translation gives CASSLDRWSQPQHF.

The chain employs TRBV30 and TRBJ1-1; tentative D call: TRBD1 (6 bases). The V gene's germline CDR1 is GTSNPN and CDR2 SVGIG (reference sequence). This CDR3 spans 14 amino acids. V dropped 1 base and J dropped 0 bases, with 9 bases sitting between them. The CDR3 is CAWSGQAMNTEAFF. The CDR3 DNA reads as TGTGCCTGGAGTGGACAGGCGATGAACACTGAAGCTTTCTTT. Drawing the rest from reference TRBV30 and TRBJ1-1, the complete variable domain is SQTIHQWPATLVQPVGSPLSLECTVEGTSNPNLYWYRQAAGRGLQLLFYSVGIGQISSEVPQNLSASRPQDRQFILSSKKLLLSDSGFYLCAWSGQAMNTEAFFGQGTRLTVV.

V usage is TRBV15 and J usage is TRBJ2-7, with 7 bases that match TRBD1. The V segment lost 4 bases and the J segment 3 bases; nucleotides outside the gene matches: 9. The CDR3 consists of 15 residues. Germline V gives CDR1 LNHNV, CDR2 YYDKDF (reference sequence). CDR3 sequence: CATSTKDRMYYEQYF. CDR3 nucleotides: TGTGCCACCAGCACCAAGGACAGGATGTACTACGAGCAGTACTTC.

The chain combines TRBV28 with TRBJ2-5; TRBD2 matches at 9 bases. Germline CDR1 reads MDHEN; CDR2 reads SYDVKM. There are 12 residues in the CDR3. V shed 2 bases and J 11 bases; nucleotides not matched to a gene: 3. CDR3 amino acids: CASSLGLASQYF. CDR3 DNA sequence: TGTGCCAGCAGTTTAGGACTAGCGAGTCAGTACTTC.

This clone occurred once. The genes are TRBV15 and TRBJ2-7, with 10 bases that match TRBD2. The trim removed 0 bases at V and 3 bases at J, leaving 23 bases unmatched. The CDR3 length is 22 residues. Germline V gene data show CDR1 as LNHNV and CDR2 as YYDKDF (reference sequence). In DNA, the CDR3 is TGTGCCACCAGCAGAGATCGGGACGCGACGTGGGAGATGGCTAGCGGGAGCTACGAGCAGTACTTC. Translation: CATSRDRDATWEMASGSYEQYF.